The rows below give T cell receptor beta chains drawn from one sample of a study of shared clonotypes between healthy human individuals. Sequencing was performed with immunoSEQ multiplex PCR; in TCRdb, only in-frame clones are kept and a portion is missing. The table shows hundreds of thousands of clones, with 90% to 98% occurring only once. Material: memory CD8+ T cells sorted from blood. These receptor sequences come from a man between 25 and 39 years old in good health. Each CDR3 is given with its conserved first and last residue.

V: TRBV10-1
J: TRBJ2-2
CDR3: CASSRQGTTGELFF

V: TRBV28
J: TRBJ2-1
CDR3: CASSPYRTAIQYNEQFF

V: TRBV27
J: TRBJ2-7
CDR3: CASRPFGGGESYEQYF

V: TRBV11-3
J: TRBJ2-1
CDR3: CASSGSDRGAYNEQFF

V: TRBV29-1
J: TRBJ1-1
CDR3: CSVAGSTEAFF

V: TRBV28
J: TRBJ2-1
CDR3: CATTDASGRTQQFF

V: TRBV30
J: TRBJ1-1
CDR3: CAWSVKAIRNTEAFF

V: TRBV7-9
J: TRBJ2-5
CDR3: CASSLSDGKETQYF

V: TRBV2
J: TRBJ1-4
CDR3: CASSLDRGGEKLFF

V: TRBV6-6
J: TRBJ1-2
CDR3: CASSWDDYGYTF

V: TRBV5-1
J: TRBJ2-1
CDR3: CASSLAGPANEQFF

V: TRBV2
J: TRBJ2-5
CDR3: CASRLEGKTQYF

V: TRBV27
J: TRBJ2-2
CDR3: CASSLSTITGELFF

V: TRBV5-6
J: TRBJ1-3
CDR3: CASSLRGAYSGNTIYF

V: TRBV2
J: TRBJ2-5
CDR3: CARISGPRQYF

V: TRBV11-3
J: TRBJ2-2
CDR3: CASSLNIWGSTGELFF